The subject of this entry is one TCR beta chain. The CDR3 sequence is 16 residues long. The germline V gene has CDR1 GTSNPN and CDR2 SVGIG (reference sequence). The V end lost 0 bases, the J end lost 6 bases, and 18 bases lay between the germline ends. This entry is derived from a study of blood T cell repertoires in COVID-19. Looking at the study overall: Sources were T cells, B-cell-depleted T cells, or PBMCs; the material itself was cDNA or gDNA.

Only in-frame clones appear in the TCRdb table, and some are missing; sequencing was by immunoSEQ multiplex PCR. The table shows around 58,000 clones, with about 88% occurring only once. This TCR was recovered from a woman aged 55-75 years with COVID-19, enrolled during active disease. The J gene is TRBJ1-5, the V gene TRBV30, with D hard to call. Sequencing used peripheral blood. The CDR3 DNA sequence: TGTGCCTGGAGTGTACCAGTATCGGCAAGAGGTCAGCCCCAGCATTTT. Translating gives CAWSVPVSARGQPQHF.